This T cell receptor beta chain stems from a study of blood T cell repertoires in COVID-19. Study background: PBMCs, B-cell-depleted T cells, or T cells were the source of the cDNA or gDNA that made up the material.

Germline CDR1 SGHRS, CDR2 YFSETQ. The CDR3 is 15 residues long. After removal of 4 bases from V and 5 bases from J, the junction contained 5 bases not matched to a gene. Participant ages covered about 18 to 89 years across 24 US areas. Shortly before study entry, within 2 weeks, exposed participants had met a COVID-19 case. Per the original data handling: Cell counts per sample came from amplifying reference gene primers. Libraries were prepared by immunoSEQ multiplex PCR; TCRdb keeps only in-frame clonotypes and omits some of them. D and trimming come from the DNA, and the V and J calls and clone size come from that table. The sample contains 200,000 to 250,000 clones, 88% of which appear only once.

This TCR was recovered from a woman aged 25 to 39 who had been exposed to COVID-19. The rearrangement links TRBV5-1 to TRBJ2-5; 13 nucleotides align to TRBD2. Sequencing input: PBMCs or T cells enriched from blood (not recorded which). The CDR3 sequence is CASSQGLAGSETQYF. Written as DNA, the CDR3 is TGCGCCAGCAGCCAGGGACTAGCGGGATCGGAGACCCAGTACTTC.